One and the same sample provided the 5 T cell receptor beta chains below, sequenced in a study of shared T cell receptors in the human thymus. Some clones are missing from TCRdb's copy, which holds only in-frame ones; the method was immunoSEQ multiplex PCR. Found here are around 340,000 clones, 95% of them singletons; the top ten hold roughly 0.02%. Sequencing was carried out using thymocytes. These receptors all stem from a human donor.

The chain combines TRBV28 with TRBJ2-5, with 9 bases identical to TRBD2. The CDR3 is 16 residues long. V was clipped by 6 bases and J by 5 bases; unmatched bases: 13. Germline V CDR1 and CDR2: MDHEN, SYDVKM. CDR3 DNA: TGTGCCAGCAGCCCCCTGGGCGGCGGGAGGGCCGAGACCCAGTACTTC. Translation gives CASSPLGGGRAETQYF. Drawing the rest from reference TRBV28 and TRBJ2-5, the complete variable domain is DVKVTQSSRYLVKRTGEKVFLECVQDMDHENMFWYRQDPGLGLRLIYFSYDVKMKEKGDIPEGYSVSREKKERFSLILESASTNQTSMYLCASSPLGGGRAETQYFGPGTRLLVL.

The rearrangement joins TRBV10-3 to TRBJ2-4; 10 bases match TRBD1. This CDR3 contains 16 residues. Per germline, CDR1 ENHRY and CDR2 SYGVKD. V lost 4 bases to trimming and J lost 1 base; unmatched junction nucleotides: 4. In DNA, the CDR3 is TGTGCCATCAGTGGGGGGACAGGGGCTGCCAAAAACATTCAGTACTTC. It encodes CAISGGTGAAKNIQYF.

This clone was seen a single time. The chain joins TRBV4-1 to TRBJ2-3, with 7 bases identical to TRBD1. The CDR3 runs to 16 residues. Germline V lookup: CDR1 MGHRA, CDR2 YSYEKL. V was clipped by 0 bases and J by 6 bases; unmatched bases: 9. The CDR3 bases are TGCGCCAGCAGCCAAGATAAGGGCAGGGGGTCGGATACGCAGTATTTT. This gives the protein CASSQDKGRGSDTQYF.

The chain uses TRBV6-4 and TRBJ1-1, with D unresolved. The V gene lost 3 bases and the J gene lost 0 bases, with 8 bases spanning the gap. Germline V CDR1 and CDR2: MRHNA, SNTAGT. This CDR3 has 14 residues. CDR3 DNA: TGTGCCAGCAGTGAACGCCAGATGAACACTGAAGCTTTCTTT. Translating gives CASSERQMNTEAFF.

This chain links TRBV10-3 with TRBJ2-1; 12 bases map to TRBD2. The CDR3 length is 17 residues. V trimming: 4 bases; J trimming: 4 bases; junction bases outside the gene matches: 8. Germline V gene lookup returns CDR1 ENHRY and CDR2 SYGVKD. For the CDR3, the DNA is TGTGCCATCAGTGTCCTAGCGGGAGGGCCTCTATACAATGAGCAGTTCTTC. Protein: CAISVLAGGPLYNEQFF.